This TCR beta chain was profiled in a study of cytomegalovirus exposure and HLA in healthy donors. Study-level points and caveats: Researchers reported from a later analysis that most CMV-associated TCR beta chains appeared HLA-restricted.

Primers: 60 Vbeta forward and 13 Jbeta reverse. Sequenced by immunoSEQ multiplex PCR; TCRdb stores in-frame clones only, minus some. The profile covers some 150,000 clones, with around 77% appearing a single time and 4.9% taken by the ten largest. Nominally healthy donors were sampled, though unrecorded immune exposures were likely. Comments on this clone: Its specificity is not known.

The TCR comes from a woman in her forties or fifties in good health and CMV-seronegative. Sequenced sample: PBMCs.

The CDR3 DNA is TGTGCCATCAGTGAGTCGGGCAGGGGCCGTGGCAATCAGCCCCAGCATTTT. This translates into CAISESGRGRGNQPQHF. J is TRBJ1-5 and V is TRBV10-3, with D possibly being TRBD1 (6 bases). V shed 0 bases and J shed 2 bases, with 14 bases lying between them. The CDR3 has 17 amino acids. Germline values: CDR1 ENHRY, CDR2 SYGVKD.